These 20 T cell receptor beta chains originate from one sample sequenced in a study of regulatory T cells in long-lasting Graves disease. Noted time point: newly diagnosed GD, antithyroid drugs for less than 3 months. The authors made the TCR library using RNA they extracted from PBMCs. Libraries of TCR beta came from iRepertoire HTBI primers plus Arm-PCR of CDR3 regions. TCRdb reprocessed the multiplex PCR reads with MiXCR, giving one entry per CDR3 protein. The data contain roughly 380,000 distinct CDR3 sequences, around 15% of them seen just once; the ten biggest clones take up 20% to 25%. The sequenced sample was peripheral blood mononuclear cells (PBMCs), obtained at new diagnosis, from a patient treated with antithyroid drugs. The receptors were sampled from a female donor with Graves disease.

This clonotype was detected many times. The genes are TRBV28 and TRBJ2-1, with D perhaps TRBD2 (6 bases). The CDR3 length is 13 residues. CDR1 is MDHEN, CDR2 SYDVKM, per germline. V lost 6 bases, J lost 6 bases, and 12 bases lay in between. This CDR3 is CASSHGGPNEQFF. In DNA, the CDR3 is TGTGCCAGCAGCCATGGAGGGCCCAATGAGCAGTTCTTC.

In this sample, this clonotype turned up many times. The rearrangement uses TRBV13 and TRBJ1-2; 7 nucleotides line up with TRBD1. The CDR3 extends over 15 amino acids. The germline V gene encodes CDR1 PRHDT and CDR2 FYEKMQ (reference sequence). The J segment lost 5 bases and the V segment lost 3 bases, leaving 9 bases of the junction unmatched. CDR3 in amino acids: CASSFFDRAAYGYTF. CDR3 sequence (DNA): TGTGCCAGCAGCTTTTTTGACAGGGCGGCTTATGGCTACACCTTC.

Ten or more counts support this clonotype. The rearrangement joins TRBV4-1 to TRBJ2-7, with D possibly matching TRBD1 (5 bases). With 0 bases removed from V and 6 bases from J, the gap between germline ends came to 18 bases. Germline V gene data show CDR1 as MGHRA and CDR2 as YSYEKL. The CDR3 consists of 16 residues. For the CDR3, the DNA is TGCGCCAGCAGCCAAGACGCGCTCGGACATGGCCGCGAGCAGTACTTC. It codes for CASSQDALGHGREQYF.

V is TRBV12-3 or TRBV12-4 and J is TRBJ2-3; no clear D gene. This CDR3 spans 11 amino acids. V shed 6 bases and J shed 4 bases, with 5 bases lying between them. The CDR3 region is CASSAPDTQYF. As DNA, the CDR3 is TGTGCCAGCAGCGCTCCAGATACGCAGTATTTT.

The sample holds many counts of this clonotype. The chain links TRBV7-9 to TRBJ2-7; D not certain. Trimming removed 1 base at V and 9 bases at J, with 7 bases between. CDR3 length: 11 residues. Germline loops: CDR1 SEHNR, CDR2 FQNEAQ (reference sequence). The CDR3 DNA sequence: TGTGCCAGCAGCTTAGAAGGTGCGCAGTACTTC. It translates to CASSLEGAQYF.

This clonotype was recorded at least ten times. Written as DNA, the CDR3 is TGTGCCAGCAGTTACTCGACAGCCCAAGAGACCCAGTACTTC. It encodes CASSYSTAQETQYF. The J gene is TRBJ2-5, the V gene TRBV6-5, with D maybe TRBD1 (5 bases). Germline assignment: CDR1 MNHEY and CDR2 SVGAGI. The CDR3 is 14 residues long. With 0 bases removed from V and 1 base from J, the gap between germline ends came to 6 bases.

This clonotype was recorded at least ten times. CDR3 sequence reads: CSAGTGSLQYF. In nucleotides, the CDR3 is TGCAGTGCTGGGACAGGAAGCCTACAGTACTTC. The chain is built from TRBV20-1 and TRBJ2-4, with 8 nucleotides matching TRBD1. CDR3 length equals 11 residues. The junction had 7 bases not matched to a gene; V was cut back by 5 bases and J by 13 bases. The germline V gene encodes CDR1 DFQATT and CDR2 SNEGSKA (reference sequence).

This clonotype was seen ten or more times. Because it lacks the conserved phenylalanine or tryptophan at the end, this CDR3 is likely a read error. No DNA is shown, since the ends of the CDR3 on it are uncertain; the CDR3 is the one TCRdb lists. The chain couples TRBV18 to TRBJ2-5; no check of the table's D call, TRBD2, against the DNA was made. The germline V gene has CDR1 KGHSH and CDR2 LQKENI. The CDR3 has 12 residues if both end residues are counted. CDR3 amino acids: CASSPSAGLGQL.

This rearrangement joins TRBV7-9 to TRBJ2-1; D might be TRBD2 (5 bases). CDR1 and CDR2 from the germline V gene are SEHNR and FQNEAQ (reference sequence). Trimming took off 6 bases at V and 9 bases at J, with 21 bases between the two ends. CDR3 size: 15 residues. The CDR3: CASRPQRVYKGEQFF. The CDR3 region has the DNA TGTGCCAGCAGACCGCAGAGGGTGTATAAGGGTGAGCAGTTCTTC.

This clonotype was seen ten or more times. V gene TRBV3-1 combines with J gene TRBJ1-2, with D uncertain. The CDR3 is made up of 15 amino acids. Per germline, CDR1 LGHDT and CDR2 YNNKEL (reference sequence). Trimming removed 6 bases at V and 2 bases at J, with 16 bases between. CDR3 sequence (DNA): TGTGCCAGCAGTCCCGAGGACCGAGGGAACTATGGCTACACCTTC. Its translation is CASSPEDRGNYGYTF.

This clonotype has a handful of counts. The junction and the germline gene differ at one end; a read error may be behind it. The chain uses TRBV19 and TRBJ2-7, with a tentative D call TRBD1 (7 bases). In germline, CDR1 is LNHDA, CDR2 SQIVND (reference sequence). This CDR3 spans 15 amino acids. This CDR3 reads CASASGTEGGNEQCF. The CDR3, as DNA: TGTGCCAGTGCTTCCGGGACAGAGGGGGGCAACGAGCAGTGCTTC.

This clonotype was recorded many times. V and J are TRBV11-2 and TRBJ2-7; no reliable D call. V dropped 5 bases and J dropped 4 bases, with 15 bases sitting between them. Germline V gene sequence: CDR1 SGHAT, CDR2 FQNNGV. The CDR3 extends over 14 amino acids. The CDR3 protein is CASSRAGLGYEQYF. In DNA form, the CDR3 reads TGTGCCAGCAGCCGGGCCGGCTTGGGTTACGAGCAGTACTTC.

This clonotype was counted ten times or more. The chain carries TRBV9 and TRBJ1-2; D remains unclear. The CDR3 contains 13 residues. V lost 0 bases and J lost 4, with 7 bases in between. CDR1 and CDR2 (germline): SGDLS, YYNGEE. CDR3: CASSVVTGYGYTF. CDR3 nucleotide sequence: TGTGCCAGCAGCGTAGTTACGGGCTATGGCTACACCTTC.

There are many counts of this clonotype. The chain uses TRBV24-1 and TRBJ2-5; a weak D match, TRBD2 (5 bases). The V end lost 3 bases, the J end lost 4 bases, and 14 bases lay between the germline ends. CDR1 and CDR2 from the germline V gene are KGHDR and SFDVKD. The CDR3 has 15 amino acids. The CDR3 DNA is TGTGCCACCAGTGATCCCGGGATTAAGGGAGAGACCCAGTACTTC. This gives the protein CATSDPGIKGETQYF.

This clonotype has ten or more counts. The CDR3 loop reads CASSPLSPVSGQGYEQYF. Here the CDR3 DNA reads TGTGCCAGCAGCCCCCTTTCACCTGTCTCGGGACAAGGCTACGAGCAGTACTTC. The chain couples TRBV7-6 to TRBJ2-7, with D possibly matching TRBD1 (6 bases). The CDR3 consists of 18 residues. CDR1 and CDR2 (germline): SGHVS, FNYEAQ. V was pared by 5 bases and J by 3 bases, with 26 bases between. Looking up the rest from reference TRBV7-6 and TRBJ2-7 gives the full variable domain: GAGVSQSPRYKVTKRGQDVALRCDPISGHVSLYWYRQALGQGPEFLTYFNYEAQQDKSGLPNDRFSAERPEGSISTLTIQRTEQRDSAMYRCASSPLSPVSGQGYEQYFGPGTRLTVT.

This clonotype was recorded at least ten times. The CDR3 DNA follows: TGTGCCAGCAGCGTAGGTGTGACCCTGAATTATGGCTACACCTTC. Translated: CASSVGVTLNYGYTF. The rearrangement joins TRBV9 to TRBJ1-2; no clear D gene. Germline CDR1 is SGDLS and CDR2 is YYNGEE. V was cut by 0 bases and J by 5 bases, with 14 bases left in between. The CDR3 extends over 15 amino acids.

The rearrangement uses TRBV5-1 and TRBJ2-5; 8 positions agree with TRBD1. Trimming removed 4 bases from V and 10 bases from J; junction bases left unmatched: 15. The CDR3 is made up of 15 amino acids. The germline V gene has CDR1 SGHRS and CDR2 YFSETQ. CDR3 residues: CASSGGQDDGWGQYF. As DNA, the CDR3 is TGCGCCAGCAGCGGGGGACAGGACGATGGGTGGGGCCAGTACTTC.

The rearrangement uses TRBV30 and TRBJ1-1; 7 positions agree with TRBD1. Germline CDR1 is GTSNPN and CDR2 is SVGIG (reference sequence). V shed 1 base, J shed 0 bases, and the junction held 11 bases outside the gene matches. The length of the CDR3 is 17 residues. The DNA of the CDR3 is TGTGCCTGGAGTGGAAGGGGGCCCGTTGGTCTGAACACTGAAGCTTTCTTT. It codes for CAWSGRGPVGLNTEAFF.

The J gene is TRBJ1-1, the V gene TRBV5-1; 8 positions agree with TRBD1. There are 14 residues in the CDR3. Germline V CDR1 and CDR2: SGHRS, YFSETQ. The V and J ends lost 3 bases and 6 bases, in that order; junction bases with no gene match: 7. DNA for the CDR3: TGCGCCAGCAGCTACGGACAGGGCCCCCCTGAAGCTTTCTTT. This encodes CASSYGQGPPEAFF.

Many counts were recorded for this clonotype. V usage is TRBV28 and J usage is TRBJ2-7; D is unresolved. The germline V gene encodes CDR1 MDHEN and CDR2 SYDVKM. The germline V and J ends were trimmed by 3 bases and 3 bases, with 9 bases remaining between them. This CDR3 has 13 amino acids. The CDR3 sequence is CASSLAASYEQYF. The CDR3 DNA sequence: TGTGCCAGCAGTTTGGCGGCCAGCTACGAGCAGTACTTC.